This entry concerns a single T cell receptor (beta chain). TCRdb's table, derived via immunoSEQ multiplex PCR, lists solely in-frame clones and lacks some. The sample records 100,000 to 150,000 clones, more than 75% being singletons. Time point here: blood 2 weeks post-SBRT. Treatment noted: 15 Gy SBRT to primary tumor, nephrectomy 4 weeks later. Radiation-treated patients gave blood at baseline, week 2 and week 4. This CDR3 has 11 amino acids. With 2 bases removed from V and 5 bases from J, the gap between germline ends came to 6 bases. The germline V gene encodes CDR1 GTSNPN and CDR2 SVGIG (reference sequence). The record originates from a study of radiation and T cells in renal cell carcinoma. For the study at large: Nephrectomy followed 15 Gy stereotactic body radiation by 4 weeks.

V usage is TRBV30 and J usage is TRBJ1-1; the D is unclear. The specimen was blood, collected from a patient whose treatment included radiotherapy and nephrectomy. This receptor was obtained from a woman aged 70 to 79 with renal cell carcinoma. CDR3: CAWSLATEAFF. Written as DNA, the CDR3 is TGTGCCTGGAGTTTAGCGACTGAAGCTTTCTTT.